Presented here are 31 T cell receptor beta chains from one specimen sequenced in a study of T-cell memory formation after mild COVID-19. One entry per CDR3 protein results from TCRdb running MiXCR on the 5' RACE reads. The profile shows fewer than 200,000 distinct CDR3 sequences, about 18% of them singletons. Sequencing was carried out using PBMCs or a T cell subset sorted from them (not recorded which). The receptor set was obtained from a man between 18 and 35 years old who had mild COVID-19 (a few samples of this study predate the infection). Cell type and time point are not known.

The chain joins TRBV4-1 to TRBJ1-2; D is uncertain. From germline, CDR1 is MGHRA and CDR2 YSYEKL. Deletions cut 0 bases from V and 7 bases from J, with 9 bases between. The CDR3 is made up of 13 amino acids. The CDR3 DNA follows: TGCGCCAGCAGCCAAGAGGTGGGATCTGGCTACACCTTC. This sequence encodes CASSQEVGSGYTF.

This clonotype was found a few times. The CDR3 region is CATSGVGAGGQETQYF. The CDR3 DNA reads TGTGCCACCAGTGGGGTCGGAGCGGGGGGTCAAGAGACCCAGTACTTC. This rearrangement joins TRBV24-1 to TRBJ2-5; 9 nucleotides align to TRBD2. The CDR3 contains 16 residues. J gave up 2 bases and V 5 bases, and 8 bases lay outside the gene matches. In germline, CDR1 is KGHDR, CDR2 SFDVKD.

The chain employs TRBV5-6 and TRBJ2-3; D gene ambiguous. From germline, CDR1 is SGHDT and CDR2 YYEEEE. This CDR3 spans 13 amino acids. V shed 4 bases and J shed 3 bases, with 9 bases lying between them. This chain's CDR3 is CASSPGPTDTQYF. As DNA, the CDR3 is TGTGCCAGCAGCCCCGGACCTACAGATACGCAGTATTTT.

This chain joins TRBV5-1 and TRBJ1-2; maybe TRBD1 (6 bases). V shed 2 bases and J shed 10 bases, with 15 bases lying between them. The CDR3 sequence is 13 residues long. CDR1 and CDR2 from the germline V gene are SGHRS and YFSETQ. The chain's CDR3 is CASSLASRGIYTF. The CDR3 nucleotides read TGCGCCAGCAGCTTAGCATCCAGGGGTATCTACACCTTC.

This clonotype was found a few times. The CDR3 coding sequence is TGTGCCAGCAGCTCCCCCTCCGGGGTTAGCACAGATACGCAGTATTTT. It translates to CASSSPSGVSTDTQYF. The chain has TRBV7-2 and TRBJ2-3; TRBD2 might be the D (5 bases). The CDR3 covers 16 residues. V was clipped by 4 bases and J by 0 bases, with 14 bases between them. Germline V gene data show CDR1 as SGHTA and CDR2 as FQGNSA.

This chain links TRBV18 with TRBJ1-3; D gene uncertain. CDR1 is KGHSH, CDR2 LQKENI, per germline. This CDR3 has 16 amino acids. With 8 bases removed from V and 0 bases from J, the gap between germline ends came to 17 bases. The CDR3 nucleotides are TGTGCCAGCACTCCGGGAGGGTACAACTCTGGAAACACCATATATTTT. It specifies CASTPGGYNSGNTIYF.

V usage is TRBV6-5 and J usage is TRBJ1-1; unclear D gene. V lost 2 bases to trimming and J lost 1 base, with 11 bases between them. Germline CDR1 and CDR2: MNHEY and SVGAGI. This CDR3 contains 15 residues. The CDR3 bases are TGTGCCAGCAGTTACGAAGGGTTCGGGAACACTGAAGCTTTCTTT. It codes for CASSYEGFGNTEAFF.

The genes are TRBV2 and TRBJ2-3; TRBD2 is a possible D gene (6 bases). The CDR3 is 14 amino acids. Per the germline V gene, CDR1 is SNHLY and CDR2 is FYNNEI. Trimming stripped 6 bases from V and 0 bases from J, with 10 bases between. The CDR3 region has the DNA TGTGCCAGCAGCGCGGGACCCAGCACAGATACGCAGTATTTT. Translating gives CASSAGPSTDTQYF.

The CDR3 region is CASSAGGSGANVLTF. The CDR3 DNA reads TGCGCCAGCAGCGCCGGAGGCTCTGGGGCCAACGTCCTGACTTTC. The V gene is TRBV5-1, the J gene TRBJ2-6, with D maybe TRBD2 (5 bases). Trimming took off 4 bases at V and 0 bases at J, with 8 bases between the two ends. The CDR3 contains 15 residues. CDR1 is SGHRS, CDR2 YFSETQ, per germline.

CDR3 residues: CASRMTGAHQPQHF. The CDR3 region has the DNA TGTGCCAGCAGGATGACAGGAGCCCATCAGCCCCAGCATTTT. This chain uses TRBV6-5 with TRBJ1-5, with a weak D call TRBD1 (6 bases). Germline-derived CDR1 and CDR2 are MNHEY and SVGAGI. This CDR3 has 14 amino acids. V lost 6 bases to trimming and J lost 5 bases, with 14 bases between them.

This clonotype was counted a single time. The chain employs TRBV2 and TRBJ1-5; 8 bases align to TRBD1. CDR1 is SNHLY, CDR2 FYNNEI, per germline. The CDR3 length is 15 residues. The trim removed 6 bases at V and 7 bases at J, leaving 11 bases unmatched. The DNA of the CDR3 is TGTGCCAGCAGCGAACCGGCAGGGGGCGGGCAGCCCCAGCATTTT. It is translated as CASSEPAGGGQPQHF.

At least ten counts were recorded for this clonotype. This CDR3 is CASSPPARTSYEQYF. In nucleotides, the CDR3 is TGTGCCAGCTCACCACCGGCCAGGACGTCCTACGAGCAGTACTTC. The chain links TRBV18 to TRBJ2-7; no reliable D call. Looked up from germline, CDR1 is KGHSH and CDR2 is LQKENI. This CDR3 has 15 amino acids. Trimming removed 0 bases at V and 1 base at J, with 10 bases between.

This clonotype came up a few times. The CDR3 region has the DNA TGTGCCAGCAGCTGGGACAGGAGCACCATATATTTT. Its translation is CASSWDRSTIYF. The chain links TRBV7-9 to TRBJ1-3; 8 bases are a match to TRBD1. Per the germline V gene, CDR1 is SEHNR and CDR2 is FQNEAQ (reference sequence). The CDR3 length is 12 residues. The ends lost 4 bases at V and 9 bases at J; junction bases unmatched: 2.

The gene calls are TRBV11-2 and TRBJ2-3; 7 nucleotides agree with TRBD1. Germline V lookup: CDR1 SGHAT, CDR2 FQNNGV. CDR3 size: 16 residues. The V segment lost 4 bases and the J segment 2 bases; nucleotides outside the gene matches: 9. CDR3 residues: CASSSRGLGATDTQYF. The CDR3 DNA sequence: TGTGCCAGCAGCTCCAGGGGGTTGGGGGCCACAGATACGCAGTATTTT.

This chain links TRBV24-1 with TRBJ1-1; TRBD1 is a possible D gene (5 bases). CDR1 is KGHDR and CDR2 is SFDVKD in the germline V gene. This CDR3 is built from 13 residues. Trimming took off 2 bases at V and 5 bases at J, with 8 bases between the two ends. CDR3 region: CATSDWTTTEAFF. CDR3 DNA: TGTGCCACCAGTGATTGGACAACAACTGAAGCTTTCTTT.

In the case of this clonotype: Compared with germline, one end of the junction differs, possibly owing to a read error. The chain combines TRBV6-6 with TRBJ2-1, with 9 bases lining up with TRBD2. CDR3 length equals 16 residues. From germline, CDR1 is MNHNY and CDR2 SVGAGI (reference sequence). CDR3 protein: CASRAPGRGGQPPGIF. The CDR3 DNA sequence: TGTGCCAGCAGGGCTCCAGGGCGGGGGGGCCAACCCCCTGGGATCTTC.

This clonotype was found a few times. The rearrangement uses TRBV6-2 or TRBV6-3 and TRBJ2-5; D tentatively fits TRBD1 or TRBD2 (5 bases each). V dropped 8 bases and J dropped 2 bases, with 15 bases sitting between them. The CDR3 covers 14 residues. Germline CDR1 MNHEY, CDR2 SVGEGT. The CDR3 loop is CASVTGGGQETQYF. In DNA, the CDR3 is TGTGCCAGCGTCACCGGTGGGGGTCAAGAGACCCAGTACTTC.

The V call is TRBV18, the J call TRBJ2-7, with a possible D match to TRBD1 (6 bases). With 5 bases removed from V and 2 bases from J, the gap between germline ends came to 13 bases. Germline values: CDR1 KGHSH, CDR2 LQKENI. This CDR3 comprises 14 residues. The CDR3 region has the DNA TGTGCCAGCTCAGAAAAACAGGGCCCCTACGAGCAGTACGTC. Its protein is CASSEKQGPYEQYV.

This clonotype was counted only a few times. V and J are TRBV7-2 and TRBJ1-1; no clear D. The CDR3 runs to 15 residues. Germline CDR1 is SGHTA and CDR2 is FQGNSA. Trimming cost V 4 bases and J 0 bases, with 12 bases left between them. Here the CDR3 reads CASSSTVNMNTEAFF. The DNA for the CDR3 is TGTGCCAGCAGCTCGACCGTGAATATGAACACTGAAGCTTTCTTT.

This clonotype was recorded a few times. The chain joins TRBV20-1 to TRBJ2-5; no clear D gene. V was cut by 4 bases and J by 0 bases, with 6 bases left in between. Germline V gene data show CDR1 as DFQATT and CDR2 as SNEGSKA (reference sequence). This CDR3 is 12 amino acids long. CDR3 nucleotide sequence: TGCAGTGCTAATGGCGACCAAGAGACCCAGTACTTC. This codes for CSANGDQETQYF.

In nucleotides, the CDR3 is TGCGCCAGCAGCCGGACGAGACAGGCCAACACCGGGGAGCTGTTTTTT. Residues: CASSRTRQANTGELFF. The J gene is TRBJ2-2, the V gene TRBV4-1, with a tentative D call TRBD1 (6 bases). The CDR3 has 16 amino acids. Germline V gives CDR1 MGHRA, CDR2 YSYEKL. With 4 bases removed from V and 2 bases from J, the gap between germline ends came to 14 bases.

The CDR3 spells CASSLIRGRNTIYF. The CDR3 bases are TGTGCCAGCAGCTTAATCCGGGGGCGGAACACCATATATTTT. The chain uses TRBV7-9 and TRBJ1-3; possibly TRBD1 for D (6 bases). The CDR3 has 14 amino acids. CDR1 is SEHNR and CDR2 is FQNEAQ in the germline V gene (reference sequence). The V end lost 2 bases, the J end lost 7 bases, and 12 bases lay between the germline ends. Based on the CDR3 plus reference TRBV7-9 and TRBJ1-3, the full variable domain is DTGVSQNPRHKITKRGQNVTFRCDPISEHNRLYWYRQTLGQGPEFLTYFQNEAQLEKSRLLSDRFSAERPKGSFSTLEIQRTEQGDSAMYLCASSLIRGRNTIYFGEGSWLTVV.

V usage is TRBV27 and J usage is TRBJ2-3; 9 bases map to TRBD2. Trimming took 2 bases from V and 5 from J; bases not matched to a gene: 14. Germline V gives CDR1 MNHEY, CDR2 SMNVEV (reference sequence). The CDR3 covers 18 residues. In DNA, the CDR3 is TGTGCCAGCAGTTTAACCCCTTTAAAGCGGGGGGTGGAAGATACGCAGTATTTT. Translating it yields CASSLTPLKRGVEDTQYF.

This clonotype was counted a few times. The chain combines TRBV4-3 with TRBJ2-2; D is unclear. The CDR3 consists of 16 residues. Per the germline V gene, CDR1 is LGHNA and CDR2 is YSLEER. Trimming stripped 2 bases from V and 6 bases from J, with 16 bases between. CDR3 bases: TGCGCCAGCAGCCAACCCCAAGGTGGAGATTCCGGGGAGCTGTTTTTT. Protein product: CASSQPQGGDSGELFF.

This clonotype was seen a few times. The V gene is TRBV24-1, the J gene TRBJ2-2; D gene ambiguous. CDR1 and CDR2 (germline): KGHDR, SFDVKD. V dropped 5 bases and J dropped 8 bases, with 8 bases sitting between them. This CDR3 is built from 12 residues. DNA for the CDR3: TGTGCCACCAGTGTTCAGACAGGGGAGCTGTTTTTT. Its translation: CATSVQTGELFF.

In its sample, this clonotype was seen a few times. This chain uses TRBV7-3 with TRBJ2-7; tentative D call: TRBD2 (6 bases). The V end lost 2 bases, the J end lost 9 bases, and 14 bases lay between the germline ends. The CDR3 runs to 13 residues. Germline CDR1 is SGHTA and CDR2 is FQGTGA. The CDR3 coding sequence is TGTGCCAGCAGCTTACTGGGGGGAGTCGTGCAGTACTTC. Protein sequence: CASSLLGGVVQYF.

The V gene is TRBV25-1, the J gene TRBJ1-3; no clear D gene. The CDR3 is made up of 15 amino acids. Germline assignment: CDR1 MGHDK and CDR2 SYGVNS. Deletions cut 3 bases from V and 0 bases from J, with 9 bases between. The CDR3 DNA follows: TGTGCCAGCAGTGATTCGGGCGACTCTGGAAACACCATATATTTT. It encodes CASSDSGDSGNTIYF.

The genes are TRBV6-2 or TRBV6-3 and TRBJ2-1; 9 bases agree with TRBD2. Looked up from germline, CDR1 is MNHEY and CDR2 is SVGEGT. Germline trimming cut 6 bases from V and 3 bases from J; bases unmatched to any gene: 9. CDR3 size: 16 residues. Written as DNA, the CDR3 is TGTGCCAGCAGCTCAGCCCTAGCGGGGAGCTACAATGAGCAGTTCTTC. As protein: CASSSALAGSYNEQFF.

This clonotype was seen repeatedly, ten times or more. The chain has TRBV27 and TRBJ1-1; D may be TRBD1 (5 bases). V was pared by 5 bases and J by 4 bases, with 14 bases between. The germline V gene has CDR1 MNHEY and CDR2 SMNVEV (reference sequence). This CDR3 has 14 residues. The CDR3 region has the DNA TGTGCCAGCAGTCCCTGGACTGGGGGCACTGAAGCTTTCTTT. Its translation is CASSPWTGGTEAFF.

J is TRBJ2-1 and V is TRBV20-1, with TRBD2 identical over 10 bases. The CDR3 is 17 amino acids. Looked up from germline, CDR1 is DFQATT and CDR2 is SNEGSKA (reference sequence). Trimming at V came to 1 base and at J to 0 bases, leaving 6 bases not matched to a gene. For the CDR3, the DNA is TGCAGTGCTAGAGCGGGACTAGCGACCAGCTCCTACAATGAGCAGTTCTTC. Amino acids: CSARAGLATSSYNEQFF.

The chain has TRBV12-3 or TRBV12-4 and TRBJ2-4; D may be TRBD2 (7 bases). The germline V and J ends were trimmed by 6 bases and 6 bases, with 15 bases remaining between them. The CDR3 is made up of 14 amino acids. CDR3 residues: CASRLAAGANIQYF. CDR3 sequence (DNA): TGTGCCAGCAGGTTGGCTGCGGGGGCAAACATTCAGTACTTC.